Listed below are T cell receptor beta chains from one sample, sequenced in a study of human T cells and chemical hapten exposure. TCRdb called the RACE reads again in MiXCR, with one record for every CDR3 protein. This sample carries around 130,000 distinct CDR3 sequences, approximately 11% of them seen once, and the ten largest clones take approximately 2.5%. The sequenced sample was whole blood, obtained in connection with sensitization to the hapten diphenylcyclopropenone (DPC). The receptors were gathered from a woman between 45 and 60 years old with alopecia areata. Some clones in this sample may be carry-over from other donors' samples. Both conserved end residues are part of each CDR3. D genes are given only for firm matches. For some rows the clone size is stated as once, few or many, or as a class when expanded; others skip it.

TGTGCCAGCAGCGACTATAGCGCAACCTACGAGCAGTACTTC	CASSDYSATYEQYF	-	TRBV3-1	-	TRBJ2-7
TGTGCCAGCAGCTTGCAGGGAGAGACTGAAGCTTTCTTT	CASSLQGETEAFF	-	TRBV7-8	few	TRBJ1-1
TGCAGCGTTGACGGAACCGGGACAGACTACGAGCAGTACTTC	CSVDGTGTDYEQYF	TRBD1	TRBV29-1	many	TRBJ2-7
TGCAGCGTTGAAAAGGGCAGGGACATTTTTTTT	CSVEKGRDIFF	-	TRBV29-1	few	TRBJ1-4
TGTGCCAGCAGCCCACAGGGTATTGGTCAGCCCCAGCATTTT	CASSPQGIGQPQHF	-	TRBV7-2	-	TRBJ1-5
TGTGCCAGCAACTTAGGACTAGGGGGCACAGATACGCAGTATTTT	CASNLGLGGTDTQYF	TRBD2	TRBV7-2	many	TRBJ2-3
TGCGCCAGCAGCTTAAGGCTCACAGATACGCAGTATTTT	CASSLRLTDTQYF	-	TRBV5-1	-	TRBJ2-3
TGCAGTGCCAGACTAGCGGGGGGGTCAGATACGCAGTATTTT	CSARLAGGSDTQYF	TRBD2	TRBV20-1	many	TRBJ2-3
TGCAGCGTTGGGACCGGCAGTTCTGATACGCAGTATTTT	CSVGTGSSDTQYF	-	TRBV29-1	few	TRBJ2-3
TGTGCCAGCTCACCAGGCTCCAAAAACATTCAGTACTTC	CASSPGSKNIQYF	-	TRBV18	few	TRBJ2-4
TGTGCCAGCAGTCCCCTGACGGTCTCTGGGGCCAACGTCCTGACTTTC	CASSPLTVSGANVLTF	-	TRBV27	-	TRBJ2-6
TGTGCCAGCAGCTTGGGGCCCCAGGCCCAAGAGACCCAGTACTTC	CASSLGPQAQETQYF	-	TRBV7-9	few	TRBJ2-5
TGCAGTGCCCCCTCCGCAGAATTTAACTCCTACGAGCAGTACTTC	CSAPSAEFNSYEQYF	-	TRBV20-1	few	TRBJ2-7
TGTGCCAGCAGCCAAGGCGGGGTCTATAGCAATCAGCCCCAGCATTTT	CASSQGGVYSNQPQHF	-	TRBV4-2	few	TRBJ1-5
TGTGCCAGCAGTTTAGAGTTTAATCGACTAGCGGAGACCCAGTACTTC	CASSLEFNRLAETQYF	TRBD2	TRBV27	-	TRBJ2-5
TGTGCCTCACAGCCCCCTGGAAGGGGAGAGACCCAGTACTTC	CASQPPGRGETQYF	-	TRBV10-3	-	TRBJ2-5
TGCAGTGCTAGGGGAGATCAAGCCCACAATCAGCCCCAGCATTTT	CSARGDQAHNQPQHF	-	TRBV20-1	few	TRBJ1-5
TGTGCCAGCAGTGAAGCGAATGGGGGGGGTCAGCCCCAGCATTTT	CASSEANGGGQPQHF	-	TRBV6-1	few	TRBJ1-5
TGCGCCAGCAGCTCCGAGCAGGGCTCCTACAATGAGCAGTTCTTC	CASSSEQGSYNEQFF	-	TRBV5-1	-	TRBJ2-1
TGTGCCAGCAGCCCGACATCATCCGGGGAGCTGTTTTTT	CASSPTSSGELFF	-	TRBV7-3	few	TRBJ2-2
TGTGCCAGCAGTCCGACTAGCGGGGGCCCTGTTACGCAGTATTTT	CASSPTSGGPVTQYF	TRBD2	TRBV12-3/TRBV12-4	few	TRBJ2-3
TGTGCCAGCAGCCTGGGACTAGCGGGGACCTACAATGAGCAGTTCTTC	CASSLGLAGTYNEQFF	TRBD2	TRBV11-1	few	TRBJ2-1